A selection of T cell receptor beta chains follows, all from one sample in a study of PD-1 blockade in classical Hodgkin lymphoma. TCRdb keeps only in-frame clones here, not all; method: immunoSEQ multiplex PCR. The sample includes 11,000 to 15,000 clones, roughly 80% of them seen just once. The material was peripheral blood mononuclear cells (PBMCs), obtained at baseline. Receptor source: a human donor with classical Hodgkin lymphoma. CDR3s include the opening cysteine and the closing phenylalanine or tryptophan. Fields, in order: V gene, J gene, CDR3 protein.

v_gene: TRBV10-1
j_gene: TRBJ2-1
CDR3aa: CASSESGQPNNEQFF

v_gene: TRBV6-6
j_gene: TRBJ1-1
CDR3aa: CASRLRAGGNTEAFF

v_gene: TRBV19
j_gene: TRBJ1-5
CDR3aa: CASSLDVINQPQHF

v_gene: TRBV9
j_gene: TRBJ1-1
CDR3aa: CASSPRRELTEAFF

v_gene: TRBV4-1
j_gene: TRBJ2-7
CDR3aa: CASSQRSAGPGEQYF

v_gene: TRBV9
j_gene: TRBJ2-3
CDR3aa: CASTTGAGTDTQYF

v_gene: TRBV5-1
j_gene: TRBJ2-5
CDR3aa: CASSTGTSAQETQYF

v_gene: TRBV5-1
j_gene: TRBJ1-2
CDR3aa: CASSLVLPTGDYGYTF

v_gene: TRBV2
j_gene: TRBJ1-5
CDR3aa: CASMLGLPNQPQHF

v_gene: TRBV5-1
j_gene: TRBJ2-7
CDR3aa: CASSLGGSSYEQYF

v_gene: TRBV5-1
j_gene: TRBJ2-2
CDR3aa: CASSFGRGHTNTGELFF

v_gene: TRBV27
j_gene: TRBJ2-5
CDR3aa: CASSQGTGGAQETQYF

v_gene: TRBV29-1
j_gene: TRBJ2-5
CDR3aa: CSVGDATQYF

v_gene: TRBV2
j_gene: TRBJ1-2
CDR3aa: CASSEEGIYGYTF

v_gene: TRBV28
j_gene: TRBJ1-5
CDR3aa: CASSPWEGWDPNQPQHF

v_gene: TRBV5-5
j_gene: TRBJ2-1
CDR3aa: CASSLSRGIHEQFF

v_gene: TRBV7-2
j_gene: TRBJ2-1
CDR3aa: CASSLLPAYNEQFF

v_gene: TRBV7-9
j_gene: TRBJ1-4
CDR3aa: CASSSLWGQNEKLFF

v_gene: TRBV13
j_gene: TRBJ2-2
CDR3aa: CASSTNTGELFF

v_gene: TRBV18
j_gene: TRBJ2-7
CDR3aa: CASSPPATSADGGWSYEQYF

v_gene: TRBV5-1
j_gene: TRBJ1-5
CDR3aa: CASSIQGGNQPQHF

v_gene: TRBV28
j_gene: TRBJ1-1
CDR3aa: CASTTSLGAGAFF

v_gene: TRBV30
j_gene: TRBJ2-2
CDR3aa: CAWRTVNTGELFF

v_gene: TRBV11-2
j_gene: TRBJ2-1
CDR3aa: CASEGFQMPYNEQFF

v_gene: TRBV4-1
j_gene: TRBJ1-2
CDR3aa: CASSQDAAGYTF

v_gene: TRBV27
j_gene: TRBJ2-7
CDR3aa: CASSLYYGSYEQYF

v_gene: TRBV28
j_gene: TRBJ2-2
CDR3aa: CASYHPNTGELFF

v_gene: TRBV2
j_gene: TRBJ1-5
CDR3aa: CASSDPKGTGGRNQPQHF

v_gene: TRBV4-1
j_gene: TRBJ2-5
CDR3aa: CASSRSPGRTGGVETQYF

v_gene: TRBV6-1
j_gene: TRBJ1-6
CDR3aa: CASSDQGNSPLHF

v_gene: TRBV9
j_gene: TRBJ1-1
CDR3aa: CASGMGTGGNTEAFF

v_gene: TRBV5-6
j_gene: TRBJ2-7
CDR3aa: CASSLVHTVYSYEQYF

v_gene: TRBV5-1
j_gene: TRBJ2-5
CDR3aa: CASSWEGQFQETQYF

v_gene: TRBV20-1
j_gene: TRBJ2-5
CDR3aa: CSARAVETQYF

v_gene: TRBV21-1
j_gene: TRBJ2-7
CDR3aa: CARDGDRVVYEQYF

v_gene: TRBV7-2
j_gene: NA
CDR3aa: CASSLGWQGNYEQYF

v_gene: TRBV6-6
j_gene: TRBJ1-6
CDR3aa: CASKRWNSPLHF

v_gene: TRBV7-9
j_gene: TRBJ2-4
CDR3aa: CASSPGGGSKNIQYF

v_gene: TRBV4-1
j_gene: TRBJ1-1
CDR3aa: CASSQDPLMNTEAFF

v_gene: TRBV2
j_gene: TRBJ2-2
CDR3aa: CASKRTSNTGELFF

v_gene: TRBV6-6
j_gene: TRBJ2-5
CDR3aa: CASSSPLIAGGETQYF

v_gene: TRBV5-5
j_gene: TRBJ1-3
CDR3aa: CASSLADSRSGNTIYF

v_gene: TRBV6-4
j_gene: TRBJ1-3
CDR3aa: CASSGPDGNTIYF

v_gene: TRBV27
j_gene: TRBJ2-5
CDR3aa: CASSFFAGGRETQYF

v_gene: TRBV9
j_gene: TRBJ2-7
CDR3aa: CASSVGGAGYEQYF

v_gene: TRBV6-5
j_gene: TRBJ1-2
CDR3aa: CASRLHRDANYGYTF

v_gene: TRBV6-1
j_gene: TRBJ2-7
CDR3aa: CASSERSGGSGSTYEQYF

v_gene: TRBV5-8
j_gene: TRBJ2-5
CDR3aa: CASSLTRGGETQYF

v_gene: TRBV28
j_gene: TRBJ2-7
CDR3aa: CASSKSGSVLYEQYF

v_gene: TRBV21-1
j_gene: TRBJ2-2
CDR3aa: CASGGRSGGVAGGPGELFF

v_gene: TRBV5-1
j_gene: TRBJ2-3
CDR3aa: CASRSGSGEDTQYF

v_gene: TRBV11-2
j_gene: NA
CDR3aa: CASSLLNGYEQYF